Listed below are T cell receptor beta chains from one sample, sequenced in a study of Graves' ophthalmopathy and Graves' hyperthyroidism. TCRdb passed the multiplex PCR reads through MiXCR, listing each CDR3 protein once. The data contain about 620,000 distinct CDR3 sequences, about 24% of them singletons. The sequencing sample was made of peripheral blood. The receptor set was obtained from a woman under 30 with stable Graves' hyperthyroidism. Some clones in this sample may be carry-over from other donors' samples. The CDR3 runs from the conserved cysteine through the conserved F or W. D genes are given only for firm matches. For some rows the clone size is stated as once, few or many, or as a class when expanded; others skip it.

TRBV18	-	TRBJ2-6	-	CASSPGLQVSGANVLTF	TGTGCCAGCTCACCAGGATTACAGGTCTCTGGGGCCAACGTCCTGACTTTC
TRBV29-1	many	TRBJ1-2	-	CSVEDMTGHPSGYTF	TGCAGCGTTGAAGATATGACGGGACATCCCTCTGGCTACACCTTC
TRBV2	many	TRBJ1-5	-	CASSAKGPTDQPQHF	TGTGCCAGCAGTGCGAAAGGGCCGACGGATCAGCCCCAGCATTTT
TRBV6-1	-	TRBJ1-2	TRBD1	CASSEGDSPSGGYTF	TGTGCCAGCAGTGAAGGGGACAGCCCAAGTGGTGGCTACACCTTC
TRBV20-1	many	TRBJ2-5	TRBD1	CSAPPGGQETQYF	TGCAGTGCTCCACCAGGGGGACAAGAGACCCAGTACTTC
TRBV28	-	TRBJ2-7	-	CASSFRGPRGIYEQYF	TGTGCCAGCAGTTTCCGGGGACCCCGGGGAATCTACGAGCAGTACTTC
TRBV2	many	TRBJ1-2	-	CASKATEGYGYTF	TGTGCCAGCAAGGCAACAGAGGGCTATGGCTACACCTTC
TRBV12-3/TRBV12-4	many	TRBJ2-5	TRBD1	CASSNYRGHSETQYF	TGTGCCAGCAGTAATTACAGGGGGCATTCGGAGACCCAGTACTTC
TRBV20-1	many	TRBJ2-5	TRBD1	CSAEGTGDDQETQYF	TGCAGTGCTGAGGGGACAGGGGACGACCAAGAGACCCAGTACTTC
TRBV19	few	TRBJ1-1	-	CASSNPGGNGTEAFF	TGTGCCAGTAGTAACCCTGGGGGAAACGGCACTGAAGCTTTCTTT
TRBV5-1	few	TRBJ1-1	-	CASSFTGSPNTEAFF	TGCGCCAGCAGCTTCACCGGGTCCCCGAACACTGAAGCTTTCTTT
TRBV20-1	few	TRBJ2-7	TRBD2	CSAPHLAGASYEQYF	TGCAGTGCTCCCCACCTAGCGGGAGCAAGCTACGAGCAGTACTTC
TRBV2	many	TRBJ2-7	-	CASSDGGHAYEQYF	TGTGCCAGCAGTGATGGGGGGCACGCCTACGAGCAGTACTTC
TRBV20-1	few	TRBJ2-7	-	CSASDSTYEQYF	TGCAGTGCTAGCGACTCTACCTACGAGCAGTACTTC
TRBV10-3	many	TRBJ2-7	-	CAISGGDRTAAYF	TGTGCCATCAGCGGGGGGGACAGGACGGCCGCGTACTTC
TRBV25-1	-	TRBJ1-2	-	CASSEVFRHGYTF	TGTGCCAGCAGTGAAGTGTTTAGACATGGCTACACCTTC
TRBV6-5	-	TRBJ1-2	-	CASSYRQEDYGYTF	TGTGCCAGCAGTTACCGACAGGAGGACTATGGCTACACCTTC
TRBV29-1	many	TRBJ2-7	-	CSVEVGRRNEQYF	TGCAGCGTTGAAGTTGGTCGGAGAAACGAGCAGTACTTC
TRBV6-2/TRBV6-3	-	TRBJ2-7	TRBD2	CASRQSGARGGQYF	TGTGCCAGCAGACAGAGCGGGGCGAGGGGAGGGCAGTACTTC
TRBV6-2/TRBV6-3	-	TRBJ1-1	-	CASSYRGAEAFF	TGTGCCAGCAGTTACAGGGGAGCTGAAGCTTTCTTT
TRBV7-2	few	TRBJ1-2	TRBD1	CASSLEGQSWYGYTF	TGTGCCAGCAGCTTGGAGGGACAGAGCTGGTATGGCTACACCTTC
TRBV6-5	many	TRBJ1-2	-	CASRARGTDYGYTF	TGTGCCAGCAGGGCCAGGGGCACGGACTATGGCTACACCTTC
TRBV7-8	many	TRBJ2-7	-	CASSLAVGLSYEQYF	TGTGCCAGCAGCTTAGCGGTGGGTCTGAGCTACGAGCAGTACTTC
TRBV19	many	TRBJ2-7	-	CASSRGPGSYEQYF	TGTGCCAGTAGCCGTGGACCTGGCTCCTACGAGCAGTACTTC
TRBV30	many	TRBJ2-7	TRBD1	CAWDRGSYEQYF	TGTGCCTGGGACAGGGGTTCCTACGAGCAGTACTTC
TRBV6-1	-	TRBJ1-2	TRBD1	CASSEAGGDLYGYTF	TGTGCCAGCAGTGAGGCAGGGGGCGACCTCTATGGCTACACCTTC
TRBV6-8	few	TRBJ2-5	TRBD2	CARVGLIAGDEETQYF	TGTGCCAGAGTTGGCTTAATTGCGGGGGACGAAGAGACCCAGTACTTC
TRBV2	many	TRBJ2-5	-	CASSPETQYF	TGTGCCAGCAGTCCGGAGACCCAGTACTTC
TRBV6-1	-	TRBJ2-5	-	CASSDPGNQYF	TGTGCCAGCAGTGACCCAGGGAACCAGTACTTC
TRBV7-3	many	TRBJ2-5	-	CASSHRGGGETQYF	TGTGCCAGCAGCCACCGGGGTGGGGGAGAGACCCAGTACTTC
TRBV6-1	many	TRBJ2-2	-	CASRGDINTGELFF	TGTGCCAGCAGGGGTGACATCAACACCGGGGAGCTGTTTTTT
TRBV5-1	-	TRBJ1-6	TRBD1	CASSLVGTGGNSPLHF	TGCGCCAGCAGCTTGGTTGGGACAGGGGGAAATTCACCCCTCCACTTT
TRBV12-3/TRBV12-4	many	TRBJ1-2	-	CASSLSDSFYGYTF	TGTGCCAGCAGTTTGTCGGACAGCTTTTATGGTTACACCTTC
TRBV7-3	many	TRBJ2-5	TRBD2	CASSLMGGGETKYF	TGTGCCAGCAGCTTAATGGGCGGGGGAGAGACCAAGTACTTC
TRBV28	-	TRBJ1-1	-	CASRLDPGPNTEAFF	TGTGCCAGCAGACTAGATCCGGGTCCGAACACTGAAGCTTTCTTT
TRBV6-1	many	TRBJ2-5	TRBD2	CASSLGGGPETQYF	TGTGCCAGCAGCCTCGGGGGGGGGCCCGAGACCCAGTACTTC
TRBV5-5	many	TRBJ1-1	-	CASTHRWALFTEAFF	TGTGCCAGCACGCACCGTTGGGCGCTTTTCACTGAAGCTTTCTTT
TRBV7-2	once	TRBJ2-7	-	CASSLRTEGFYEQYF	TGTGCCAGCAGCTTAAGAACGGAGGGGTTTTACGAGCAGTACTTC
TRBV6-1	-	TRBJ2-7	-	CASSESAMPYEQYF	TGTGCCAGCAGTGAATCCGCCATGCCCTACGAGCAGTACTTC